This T cell receptor beta chain was sequenced in a study of tumor-infiltrating lymphocytes in primary liver carcinoma. Whole-study context: The cohort included men and women aged 30 to 69 years. Study-wide results and caveats: Tumor top-250-clone fraction significantly exceeded that of blood (p = 0.039). Just around 7.5-25% of top clones spanned all five tumor regions.

From unsorted bulk tissue weighing about 20-31 mg, DNA and RNA were co-extracted. About this clonotype: Its antigen is still unknown.

TCR beta cDNA came from approximately 0.55 ug total RNA, primed with a constant-region primer. Libraries covering TCR beta were generated through three nested multiplex PCR rounds (using a slightly modified ARM-PCR). TRBV1-TRBV30 forward and Cbeta reverse primers drove the first two approximately 10-cycle rounds. Each CDR3 protein is one row after TCRdb ran MiXCR on the multiplex PCR reads. Counted here are some 120,000 distinct CDR3 sequences, 64% occurring once; the ten biggest clones make up 8.4%. Germline V gene lookup returns CDR1 SNHLY and CDR2 FYNNEI. Germline trimming cut 6 bases from V and 2 bases from J; bases unmatched to any gene: 9. This CDR3 is built from 15 residues.

Sequenced input: liver tumor tissue from sampling region 3. As for subset: tumor region T3, left-lateral pole. V and J are TRBV2 and TRBJ2-7, with 8 bases identical to TRBD1. The clonotype comes from a woman aged 55-70 years with primary liver carcinoma and hepatitis B virus infection. The CDR3 nucleotides read TGTGCCAGCAGCGACTTAAGACAGGGGACCTACGAGCAGTACTTC. Residues: CASSDLRQGTYEQYF.